This entry describes one T cell receptor (beta chain). Its antigen is currently unknown. This sequence may be a read error, since a much larger clone differs from it by one base. The conserved phenylalanine or tryptophan is not found at the CDR3 terminus, so this likely reflects a read error. TCRdb independently ran MiXCR on the 5' RACE reads; one entry per CDR3 protein. In the table there are tens of thousands of distinct CDR3 sequences, more than 25% of which are singletons. Overall study findings and caveats: Tumor-infiltrating Treg TCR alpha and beta sequences overlapped most with tumor naive CD4+ T cells, then blood naive. In terms of TCR gene usage, tumor memory CD4+ T cells clustered together with blood and lymph node memory CD4+ cells, as well as with lymph node naive CD4+ cells.

V was pared by 5 bases and J by 5 bases, with 22 bases between. The V gene's germline CDR1 is DFQATT and CDR2 SNEGSKA (reference sequence). The length of the CDR3 is 16 residues. The chain couples TRBV20-1 to TRBJ2-1, with D possibly matching TRBD1 (7 bases). Sequencing used tumor-infiltrating naive CD4+ T cells sorted from the breast tumor. Subset given: naive CD4+ T cells, CD4+CD45RA+CD25-. This clonotype was obtained from a female donor with breast cancer. This CDR3 reads CSAWVVRQGLNNEQFS. In DNA, the CDR3 is TGCAGTGCTTGGGTGGTAAGACAGGGACTTAACAATGAGCAGTTCTCC.